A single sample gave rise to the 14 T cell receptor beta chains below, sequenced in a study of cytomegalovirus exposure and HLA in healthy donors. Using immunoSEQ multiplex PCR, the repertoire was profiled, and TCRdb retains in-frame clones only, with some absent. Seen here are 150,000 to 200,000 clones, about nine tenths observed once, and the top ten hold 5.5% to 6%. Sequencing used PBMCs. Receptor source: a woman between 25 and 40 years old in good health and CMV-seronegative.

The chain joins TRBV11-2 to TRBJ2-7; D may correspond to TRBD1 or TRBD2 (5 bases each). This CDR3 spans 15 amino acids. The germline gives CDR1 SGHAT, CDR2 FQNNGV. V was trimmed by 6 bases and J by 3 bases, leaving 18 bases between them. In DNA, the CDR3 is TGTGCCAGCAGATTATCCAGGGAGACTAACTACGAGCAGTACTTC. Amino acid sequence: CASRLSRETNYEQYF.

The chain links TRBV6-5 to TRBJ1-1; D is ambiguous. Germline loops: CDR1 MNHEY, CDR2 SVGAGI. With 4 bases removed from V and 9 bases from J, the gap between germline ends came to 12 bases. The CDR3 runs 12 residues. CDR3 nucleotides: TGTGCCAGCAGTTCCCCGATGGGGAAAGCTTTCTTT. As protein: CASSSPMGKAFF.

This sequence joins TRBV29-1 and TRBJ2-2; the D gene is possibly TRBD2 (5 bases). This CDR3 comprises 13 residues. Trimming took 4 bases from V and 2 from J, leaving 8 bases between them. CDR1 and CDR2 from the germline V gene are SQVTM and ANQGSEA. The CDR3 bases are TGCAGCGTTGTAACGGGAAACACCGGGGAGCTGTTTTTT. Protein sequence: CSVVTGNTGELFF.

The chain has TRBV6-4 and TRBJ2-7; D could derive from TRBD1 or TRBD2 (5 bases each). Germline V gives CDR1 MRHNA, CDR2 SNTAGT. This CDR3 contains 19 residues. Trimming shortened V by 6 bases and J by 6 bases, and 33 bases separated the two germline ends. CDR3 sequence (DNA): TGTGCCAGCAGGCATTGCCCCGACTTGAGGGGATTTTGCTCGGGCGAGCAGTACTTC. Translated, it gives CASRHCPDLRGFCSGEQYF.

CDR3 sequence: CATLGQDEKTQYF. The CDR3 DNA sequence: TGTGCCACGCTAGGACAGGATGAGAAGACCCAGTACTTC. This chain connects TRBV27 to TRBJ2-5; 7 bases line up with TRBD1. Germline trimming cut 10 bases from V and 6 bases from J; bases unmatched to any gene: 11. The CDR3 sequence is 13 residues long. Germline V gene lookup returns CDR1 MNHEY and CDR2 SMNVEV (reference sequence).

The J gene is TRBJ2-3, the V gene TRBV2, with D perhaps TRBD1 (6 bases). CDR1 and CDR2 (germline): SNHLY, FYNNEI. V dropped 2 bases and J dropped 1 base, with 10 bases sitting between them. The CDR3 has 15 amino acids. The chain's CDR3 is CASSETGIGTDTQYF. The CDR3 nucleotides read TGTGCCAGCAGTGAAACAGGGATTGGCACAGATACGCAGTATTTT.

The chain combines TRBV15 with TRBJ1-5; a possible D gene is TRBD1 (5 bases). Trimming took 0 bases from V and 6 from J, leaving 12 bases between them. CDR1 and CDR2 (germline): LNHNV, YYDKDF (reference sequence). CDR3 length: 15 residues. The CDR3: CATSRDFSGGQPQHF. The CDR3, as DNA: TGTGCCACCAGCAGAGACTTTTCCGGGGGTCAGCCCCAGCATTTT.

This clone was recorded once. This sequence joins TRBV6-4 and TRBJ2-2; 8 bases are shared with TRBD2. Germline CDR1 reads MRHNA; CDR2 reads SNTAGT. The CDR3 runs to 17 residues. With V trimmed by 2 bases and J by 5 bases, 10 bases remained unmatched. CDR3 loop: CASSDLGRGEFTGELFF. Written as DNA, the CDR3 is TGTGCCAGCAGTGACCTTGGGCGGGGGGAGTTTACCGGGGAGCTGTTTTTT.

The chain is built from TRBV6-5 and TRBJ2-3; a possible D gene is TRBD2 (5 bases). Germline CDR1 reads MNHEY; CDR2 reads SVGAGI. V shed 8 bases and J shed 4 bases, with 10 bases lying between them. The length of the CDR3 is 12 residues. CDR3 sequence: CASSPGSDTQYF. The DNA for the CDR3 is TGTGCCAGCTCGCCGGGGTCAGATACGCAGTATTTT.

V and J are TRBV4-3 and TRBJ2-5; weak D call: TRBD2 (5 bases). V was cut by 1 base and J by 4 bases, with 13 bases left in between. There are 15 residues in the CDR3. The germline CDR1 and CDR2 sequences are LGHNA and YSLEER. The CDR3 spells CASSQGLPRGETQYF. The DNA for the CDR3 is TGCGCCAGCAGCCAAGGACTACCTCGGGGAGAGACCCAGTACTTC.

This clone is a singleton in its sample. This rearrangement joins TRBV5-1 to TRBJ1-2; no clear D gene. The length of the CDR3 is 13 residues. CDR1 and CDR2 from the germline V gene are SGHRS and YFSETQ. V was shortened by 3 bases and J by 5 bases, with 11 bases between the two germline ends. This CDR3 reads CASSSLTGYGYTF. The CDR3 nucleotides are TGCGCCAGCAGCTCCTTGACGGGTTATGGCTACACCTTC.

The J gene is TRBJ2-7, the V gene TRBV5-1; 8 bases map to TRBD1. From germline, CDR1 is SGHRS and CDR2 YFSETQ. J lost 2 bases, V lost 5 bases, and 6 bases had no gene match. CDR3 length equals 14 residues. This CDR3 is CASSQQTGAYEQYF. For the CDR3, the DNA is TGCGCCAGCAGTCAACAGACAGGGGCCTACGAGCAGTACTTC.

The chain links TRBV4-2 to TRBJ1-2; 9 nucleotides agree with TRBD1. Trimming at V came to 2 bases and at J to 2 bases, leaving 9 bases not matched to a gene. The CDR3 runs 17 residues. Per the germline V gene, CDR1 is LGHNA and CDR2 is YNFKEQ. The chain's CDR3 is CASSQSLQGAFNYGYTF. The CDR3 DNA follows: TGTGCCAGCAGCCAATCCCTACAGGGGGCCTTCAACTATGGCTACACCTTC.

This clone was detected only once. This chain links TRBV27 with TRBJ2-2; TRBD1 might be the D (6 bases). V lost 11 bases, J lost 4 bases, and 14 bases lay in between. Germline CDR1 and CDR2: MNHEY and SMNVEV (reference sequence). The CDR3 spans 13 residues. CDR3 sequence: CAAGQRVTGELFF. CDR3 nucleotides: TGTGCCGCCGGACAGAGAGTCACCGGGGAGCTGTTTTTT.